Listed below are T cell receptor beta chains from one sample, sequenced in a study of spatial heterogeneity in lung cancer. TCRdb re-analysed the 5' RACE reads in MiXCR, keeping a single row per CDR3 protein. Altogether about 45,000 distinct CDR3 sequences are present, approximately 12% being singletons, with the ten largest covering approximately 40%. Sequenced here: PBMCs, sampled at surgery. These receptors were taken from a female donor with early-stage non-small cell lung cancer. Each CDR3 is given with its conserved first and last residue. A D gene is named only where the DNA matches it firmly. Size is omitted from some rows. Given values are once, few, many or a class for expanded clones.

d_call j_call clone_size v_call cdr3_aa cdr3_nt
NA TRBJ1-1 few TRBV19 CASRYRQSDTEAFF TGTGCCAGTAGGTATAGACAGTCAGATACTGAAGCTTTCTTT
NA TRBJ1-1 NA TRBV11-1 CASSLQGGTEAFF TGTGCCAGCAGCTTACAGGGAGGGACTGAAGCTTTCTTT
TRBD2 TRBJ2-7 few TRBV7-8 CASSLASGLGSYEQYF TGTGCCAGCAGCTTAGCCAGCGGACTAGGATCCTACGAGCAGTACTTC
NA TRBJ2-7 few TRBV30 CAWVVKSSYEQYF TGTGCCTGGGTTGTCAAGAGCTCCTACGAGCAGTACTTC
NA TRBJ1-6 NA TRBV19 CASTELSNSPLHF TGTGCCAGTACCGAGTTGAGTAATTCACCCCTCCACTTT
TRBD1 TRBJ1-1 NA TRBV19 CASSIRLGQGSAPEAFF TGTGCCAGTAGTATTAGATTGGGACAGGGGTCCGCTCCTGAAGCTTTCTTT
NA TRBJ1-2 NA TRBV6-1 CASSPPRGRGGYTF TGTGCCAGCAGTCCACCACGGGGGCGCGGTGGCTACACCTTC
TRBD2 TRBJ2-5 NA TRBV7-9 CASSLVLAEQETQYF TGTGCCAGCAGCTTAGTGCTAGCGGAACAAGAGACCCAGTACTTC
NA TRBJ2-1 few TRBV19 CASSIDRYNEQFF TGTGCCAGTAGTATTGACAGGTACAATGAGCAGTTCTTC
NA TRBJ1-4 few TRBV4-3 CASSQRFSTEALQKLFF TGCGCCAGCAGCCAGCGGTTCTCCACAGAGGCATTGCAAAAACTGTTTTTT
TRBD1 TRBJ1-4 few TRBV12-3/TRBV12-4 CASSRQGWDNEKLFF TGTGCCAGCAGCAGACAGGGTTGGGACAATGAAAAACTGTTTTTT
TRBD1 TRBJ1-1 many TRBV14 CASSYKTSDRVMDTEAFF TGTGCCAGCAGTTACAAAACTAGTGACAGGGTCATGGACACTGAAGCTTTCTTT
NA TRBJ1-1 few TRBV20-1 CSARDHQETMNTEAFF TGCAGTGCTAGGGATCACCAGGAAACAATGAACACTGAAGCTTTCTTT
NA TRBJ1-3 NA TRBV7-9 CASSSTTASSGNTIYF TGTGCCAGCAGCTCCACGACAGCCTCCTCTGGAAACACCATATATTTT